The rows below give T cell receptor beta chains drawn from one sample of a study of tumor-infiltrating lymphocytes in localized non-small cell lung cancer. Some clones are missing from TCRdb's copy, which holds only in-frame ones; the method was immunoSEQ multiplex PCR. The sample holds some 15,000 clones, 70% to 90% seen once. The sample comprised uninvolved lung tissue not adjacent to the tumor. These receptors originate from a human donor with non-small cell lung cancer. CDR3s include the opening cysteine and the closing phenylalanine or tryptophan. A D gene is named only where the DNA matches it firmly. Clone size, where shown, is once, few, many, or a class for clones that have expanded.

D gene	J gene	CDR3 length	clone size	V gene	CDR3 DNA	CDR3 protein
-	TRBJ1-3	17	-	TRBV29-1	TGCAGCGTTGTTAGTGTGGGGGATCCTTTCTCTGGAAACACCATATATTTT	CSVVSVGDPFSGNTIYF
-	TRBJ1-4	12	-	TRBV29-1	TGCAGCGTTCGACAGCGAAATGAAAAACTGTTTTTT	CSVRQRNEKLFF
-	TRBJ1-5	14	medium-sized	TRBV5-8	TGTGCCAGCAGCTTGGGGCCACGGGATCAGCCCCAGCATTTT	CASSLGPRDQPQHF
-	TRBJ2-7	15	-	TRBV5-1	TGCGCCAGCAGCCCTGGTGTAGGTCGGGACGAAGAGCAGTACTTC	CASSPGVGRDEEQYF
TRBD1	TRBJ1-1	14	-	TRBV5-1	TGCGCCAGCACCCTGGGACAGGGGATTGGTGAAGCTTTCTTT	CASTLGQGIGEAFF
-	TRBJ2-5	13	hyperexpanded	TRBV6-5	TGTGCCAGCAGTTCGAATATCAAAGAGACCCAGTACTTC	CASSSNIKETQYF
-	TRBJ2-7	14	-	TRBV10-3	TGTGCCATCAGTATGCTTAACGGTTACGACGAGCAGTACTTC	CAISMLNGYDEQYF
TRBD1	TRBJ2-7	13	-	TRBV29-1	TGCAGCGTCGGTGACAGGGGGACCTACGAGCAGTACTTC	CSVGDRGTYEQYF
-	TRBJ2-3	14	-	TRBV5-1	TGCGCCAGCAGCTTGGGGGACAGCACAGATACGCAGTATTTT	CASSLGDSTDTQYF
-	TRBJ2-7	14	-	TRBV18	TGTGCCAGCTCACCATCCTCGGTAGGGGGCGAGCAGTACTTC	CASSPSSVGGEQYF
-	TRBJ1-1	15	once	TRBV2	TGTGCCAGCAGTGAAGATGGCGACCCGAACACTGAAGCTTTCTTT	CASSEDGDPNTEAFF
TRBD1	TRBJ1-2	14	-	TRBV5-4	TGTGCCAGCAGCTTGGATCAGGGGGTCTATGGCTACACCTTC	CASSLDQGVYGYTF
-	TRBJ2-5	16	-	TRBV6-1	TGTGCCAGCAGTGAATCGATGGGGGTAGCGGAAGAGACCCAGTACTTC	CASSESMGVAEETQYF
TRBD1	TRBJ2-2	15	few	TRBV5-1	TGCGCCAGCAGCTCTCAACAGGGGTCAAGCGGGGAGCTGTTTTTT	CASSSQQGSSGELFF
-	TRBJ2-7	13	-	TRBV19	TGTGCCAGTAGTATGTTAGAGCGAGGGGAGCAGTACTTC	CASSMLERGEQYF
-	TRBJ2-7	12	-	TRBV10-3	TGTGCCATCAGTTCGGAGTACTACGAGCAGTACTTC	CAISSEYYEQYF
TRBD2	TRBJ2-1	14	-	TRBV6-1	TGTGCCAGCAGTTTTAGCGGGGGTTACAATGAGCAGTTCTTC	CASSFSGGYNEQFF
-	TRBJ1-5	13	once	TRBV19	TGTGCCAGTAGTATATCCGACCCTGGGCACTACCATTTT	CASSISDPGHYHF
TRBD2	TRBJ2-5	15	-	TRBV7-2	TGTGCCAGCAGCTTTTATAGCGGGAGCGGAGAGACCCAGTACTTC	CASSFYSGSGETQYF
TRBD2	TRBJ2-3	17	-	TRBV11-2	TGTGCCAGCAGCTCCCACCCCCGACTAGCGGGAGGAGATACGCAGTATTTT	CASSSHPRLAGGDTQYF
-	TRBJ2-1	13	-	TRBV5-1	TGCGCCAGCAGCGGCAGCTCCTACAATGAGCAGTTCTTC	CASSGSSYNEQFF
TRBD1	TRBJ1-2	16	-	TRBV15	TGTGCCACCAGCAGAGATCGACGACAGGGAAACTATGGCTACACCTTC	CATSRDRRQGNYGYTF
TRBD2	TRBJ2-1	15	-	TRBV29-1	TGCAGCGTTGAGGGTTTGGCGGGAGCGCGGAATGAGCAGTTCTTC	CSVEGLAGARNEQFF
TRBD2	TRBJ2-7	14	-	TRBV5-1	TGCGCCAGCACCGGGACTAGCGGGTCCTACGAGCAGTACTTC	CASTGTSGSYEQYF
TRBD1	TRBJ2-2	13	-	TRBV2	TGTGCCAGCGGGGGACAGGGCACCGGGGAGCTGTTTTTT	CASGGQGTGELFF
TRBD2	TRBJ2-3	16	-	TRBV11-2	TGTGCCAGCAGCCACAGGGAACGGGAGGGAGGAGATACGCAGTATTTT	CASSHREREGGDTQYF
-	TRBJ1-1	12	-	TRBV6-5	TGTGCCAGCAGGGACAGATCCACTGAAGCTTTCTTT	CASRDRSTEAFF
TRBD1	TRBJ2-5	12	-	TRBV2	TGTGCCAGAGGGACAGGAGAAGAGACCCAGTACTTC	CARGTGEETQYF
-	TRBJ2-3	15	-	TRBV5-1	TGCGCCAGCAGTGCGGGGACACCAAGCACAGATACGCAGTATTTT	CASSAGTPSTDTQYF
-	TRBJ2-3	14	-	TRBV28	TGTGCCAGCAGTTTCGTGGCAGGGACAGATACGCAGTATTTT	CASSFVAGTDTQYF
TRBD1	TRBJ2-5	13	few	TRBV2	TGTGCCCTTTCCCCGGGACAGCAAGAGACCCAGTACTTC	CALSPGQQETQYF
TRBD1	TRBJ2-3	15	-	TRBV28	TGTGCCAGCAGTTCGTCGGGGACAGGCACAGATACGCAGTATTTT	CASSSSGTGTDTQYF
-	TRBJ1-2	15	-	TRBV6-1	TGTGCCAGCAGTGAAAACCGGTGGGTAAACTATGGCTACACCTTC	CASSENRWVNYGYTF
-	TRBJ1-4	14	once	TRBV2	TGTGCCAGCAGGATTGGTGCAACTAATGAAAAACTGTTTTTT	CASRIGATNEKLFF
-	TRBJ2-7	14	-	TRBV12-5	TGTGCTAGTGGTTTGAGGCCAGGTGTGGACGAGCAGTACTTC	CASGLRPGVDEQYF
TRBD1	TRBJ2-5	14	once	TRBV25-1	TGTGCCAGCAGTGATTGGGACAGACAAGAGACCCAGTACTTC	CASSDWDRQETQYF
-	TRBJ1-5	13	few	TRBV2	TGTGCCAGCAGTGGGCACCTAGGAAGGCCCCAGCATTTT	CASSGHLGRPQHF
-	TRBJ1-1	16	once	TRBV18	TGTGCCAGCTCACCAGCGGCAGGGTGGGTGAACACTGAAGCTTTCTTT	CASSPAAGWVNTEAFF
-	TRBJ2-5	12	-	TRBV5-1	TGCGCCAGCAGCTTGAATTTCGAGACCCAGTACTTC	CASSLNFETQYF
-	TRBJ1-5	13	once	TRBV15	TGTGCCACCCAACAGGGACTTAATCAGCCCCAGCATTTT	CATQQGLNQPQHF
-	TRBJ1-1	14	-	TRBV7-2	TGTGCCAGCAGCTTAGTGACGGGGAACACTGAAGCTTTCTTT	CASSLVTGNTEAFF
TRBD2	TRBJ2-3	18	-	TRBV19	TGTGCCAGTAGTCCCACCTTAGCGGGAGGGCCCTCTGGAGATACGCAGTATTTT	CASSPTLAGGPSGDTQYF
-	TRBJ2-7	13	-	TRBV9	TGTGCCAGCAGCGTAGGGGACAAATACGAGCAGTACTTC	CASSVGDKYEQYF
-	TRBJ1-1	13	large	TRBV28	TGTGCCAGCAGTTTGGCGTACAACACTGAAGCTTTCTTT	CASSLAYNTEAFF
-	TRBJ1-5	14	-	TRBV2	TGTGCCAGCAGTGAGGAACTTTTTAATCAGCCCCAGCATTTT	CASSEELFNQPQHF
TRBD1	TRBJ2-1	14	-	TRBV5-1	TGCGCCAGCAGCGACCGGGACAGCCGGGATGAGCAGTTCTTC	CASSDRDSRDEQFF
-	TRBJ2-7	14	-	TRBV11-2	TGTGCCAGCAGCTCCCTTCGAGGTACCCACGAGCAGTACTTC	CASSSLRGTHEQYF
TRBD1	TRBJ2-7	16	few	TRBV5-6	TGTGCCAGCACCTTCCCCAGCGGACAGGACTCCTACGAGCAGTACTTC	CASTFPSGQDSYEQYF
-	TRBJ1-2	15	-	TRBV5-1	TGCGCCAGCAGCTTGGATTACGGCGCTAACTATGGCTACACCTTC	CASSLDYGANYGYTF
TRBD2	TRBJ2-7	15	-	TRBV6-1	TGTGCCAGCAGTGAAGGGGCTAGCGGGAGTTACGAGCAGTACTTC	CASSEGASGSYEQYF
-	TRBJ2-3	13	-	TRBV6-1	TGTGCCAGCAGTGAAGGGTGGGCAGATACGCAGTATTTT	CASSEGWADTQYF
TRBD1	TRBJ2-7	13	-	TRBV6-1	TGTGCCAGCAGGACAGGGGGCGGGCACGAGCAGTACTTC	CASRTGGGHEQYF
TRBD2	TRBJ2-3	13	-	TRBV2	TGTGCCAGCAGTGAAGCCCCCCGACTAGCGGGATGCTTT	CASSEAPRLAGCF
-	TRBJ1-1	13	few	TRBV18	TGTGCCAGCTCACCACTCCAGGGGCACGAAGCTTTCTTT	CASSPLQGHEAFF
-	TRBJ1-2	13	-	TRBV6-5	TGTGCCAGCACTCCGGGGCCGGGGAATGGCTACACCTTC	CASTPGPGNGYTF
TRBD1	TRBJ1-1	14	-	TRBV2	TGTGCCAGCAGCGGACAGGGATCGAACACTGAAGCTTTCTTT	CASSGQGSNTEAFF
-	TRBJ2-1	15	-	TRBV9	TGTGCCAGCAGCGTAGTGTCGCGTACCCTAAATGAGCAGTTCTTC	CASSVVSRTLNEQFF